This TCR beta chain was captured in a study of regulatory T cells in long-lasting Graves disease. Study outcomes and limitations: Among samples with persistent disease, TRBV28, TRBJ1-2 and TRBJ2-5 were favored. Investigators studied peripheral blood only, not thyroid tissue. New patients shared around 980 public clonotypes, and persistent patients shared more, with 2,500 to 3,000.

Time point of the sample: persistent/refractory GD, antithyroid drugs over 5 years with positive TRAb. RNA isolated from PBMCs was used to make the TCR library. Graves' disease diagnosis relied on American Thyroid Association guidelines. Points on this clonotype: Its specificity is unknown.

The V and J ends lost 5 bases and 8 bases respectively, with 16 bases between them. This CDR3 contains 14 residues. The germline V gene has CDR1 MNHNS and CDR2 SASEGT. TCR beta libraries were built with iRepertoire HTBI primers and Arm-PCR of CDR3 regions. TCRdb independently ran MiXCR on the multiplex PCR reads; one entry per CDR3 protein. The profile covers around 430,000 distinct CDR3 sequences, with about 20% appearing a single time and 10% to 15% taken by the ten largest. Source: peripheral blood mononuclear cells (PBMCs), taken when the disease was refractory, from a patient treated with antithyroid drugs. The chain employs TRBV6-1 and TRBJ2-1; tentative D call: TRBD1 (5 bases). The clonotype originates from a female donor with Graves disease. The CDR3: CASSYLQAQDEQFF. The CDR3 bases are TGTGCCAGCAGTTACCTACAGGCTCAGGATGAGCAGTTCTTC.